Below are 18 T cell receptor beta chains sequenced from a single sample in a study of blood T cells in healthy people across ages. For the second PCR, which ran for about 7 to 11 cycles, a sample-barcoded 5' primer and a J-beta primer mix were used. MiXCR was run by TCRdb on the 5' RACE reads, yielding one entry per CDR3 protein. The top ten hold 22% of the sample, which has almost 800,000 distinct CDR3 sequences, more than 45% seen once. The sample was blood. The source is a man aged 25 to 40 in good health.

This clonotype occurred a few times. The V call is TRBV7-2, the J call TRBJ2-5; the D gene is possibly TRBD1 (5 bases). Germline V gene lookup returns CDR1 SGHTA and CDR2 FQGNSA. The CDR3 loop spans 13 amino acids. V lost 6 bases to trimming and J lost 4 bases, with 12 bases between them. The DNA of the CDR3 is TGTGCCAGCAGTTACAGGAGATCAGAGACCCAGTACTTC. Translated, it gives CASSYRRSETQYF.

This chain joins TRBV6-2 or TRBV6-3 and TRBJ2-1; 9 bases match TRBD1. Germline CDR1 reads MNHEY; CDR2 reads SVGEGT. Trimming took 0 bases from V and 4 from J; bases not matched to a gene: 4. The CDR3 spans 16 residues. CDR3 in amino acids: CASSYSADRGYNEQFF. The CDR3 DNA reads as TGTGCCAGCAGTTACTCCGCGGACAGGGGTTACAATGAGCAGTTCTTC.

V gene TRBV4-2 combines with J gene TRBJ2-1; D remains ambiguous. CDR3 length: 13 amino acids. Germline V CDR1 and CDR2: LGHNA, YNFKEQ. V shed 5 bases and J shed 0 bases, with 5 bases lying between them. The CDR3 DNA is TGTGCCAGCAGCAAGTTCTCCTACAATGAGCAGTTCTTC. Protein sequence: CASSKFSYNEQFF.

This clonotype has more than one count but fewer than ten. The J gene is TRBJ2-7, the V gene TRBV25-1; 13 positions agree with TRBD2. With 2 bases clipped from V and 4 bases from J, the junction kept 2 bases outside the gene matches. This CDR3 is 15 amino acids long. Germline V gene lookup returns CDR1 MGHDK and CDR2 SYGVNS. CDR3 DNA: TGTGCCAGCAGTGAAACTAGCGGGAGGGGATACGAGCAGTACTTC. Translated, it gives CASSETSGRGYEQYF.

This chain links TRBV12-3 or TRBV12-4 with TRBJ2-1; weak D call: TRBD2 (5 bases). The CDR3 runs to 12 residues. The V end lost 6 bases, the J end lost 9 bases, and 12 bases lay between the germline ends. CDR3 DNA: TGTGCCAGCAGCCAAGCGGTGGGTGAGCAGTTCTTC. Translated, it gives CASSQAVGEQFF.

This chain uses TRBV20-1 with TRBJ2-3; TRBD1 matches at 8 bases. Germline-derived CDR1 and CDR2 are DFQATT and SNEGSKA (reference sequence). CDR3 length: 13 amino acids. Trimming cost V 6 bases and J 3 bases; bases outside gene matches: 5. The CDR3 DNA reads as TGCAGTGCGAGGACAGGGTTTACAGATACGCAGTATTTT. This codes for CSARTGFTDTQYF.

CDR3 protein: CSVEVLLAGEADEQYF. Written as DNA, the CDR3 is TGCAGCGTTGAAGTCTTACTAGCGGGAGAAGCTGACGAGCAGTACTTC. The rearrangement links TRBV29-1 to TRBJ2-7; 11 bases are a match to TRBD2. Trimming at V came to 1 base and at J to 5 bases, leaving 10 bases not matched to a gene. The CDR3 extends over 16 amino acids. Germline V gene lookup returns CDR1 SQVTM and CDR2 ANQGSEA.

The J gene is TRBJ1-1, the V gene TRBV7-9; the D gene is possibly TRBD1 (5 bases). The CDR3 has 15 amino acids. Germline CDR1 SEHNR, CDR2 FQNEAQ (reference sequence). Trimming shortened V by 1 base and J by 1 base, and 10 bases separated the two germline ends. CDR3 coding DNA: TGTGCCAGCAGCTTAGGCGACAGCTGGAACACTGAAGCTTTCTTT. The encoded protein is CASSLGDSWNTEAFF.

The chain couples TRBV7-2 to TRBJ2-1, with D possibly TRBD1 on 5 matching bases. The end of the DNA fits TRBJ2-7 better, so the J call may be wrong. Germline V gene data show CDR1 as SGHTA and CDR2 as FQGNSA. There are 13 residues in the CDR3. The CDR3 sequence is CASSSYRYNEQYF. The DNA for the CDR3 is TGTGCCAGCAGCTCATACAGGTACAATGAGCAGTACTTC.

J is TRBJ2-7 and V is TRBV20-1; D ambiguous. The V and J ends lost 6 bases and 3 bases respectively, with 12 bases between them. There are 12 residues in the CDR3. Germline V gene sequence: CDR1 DFQATT, CDR2 SNEGSKA (reference sequence). Here the CDR3 DNA reads TGCAGTGCCCATTCTGAGGACTACGAGCAGTACTTC. Its translation is CSAHSEDYEQYF.

This clonotype was observed a few times. The chain uses TRBV4-3 and TRBJ2-3; D could derive from TRBD1 or TRBD2 (5 bases each). V shed 3 bases and J shed 3 bases, with 22 bases lying between them. The CDR3 runs to 18 residues. The V gene's germline CDR1 is LGHNA and CDR2 YSLEER. CDR3 residues: CASSHFLRDAKQTDTQYF. The CDR3 region has the DNA TGCGCCAGCAGCCACTTCCTCCGGGACGCGAAGCAGACAGATACGCAGTATTTT.

The chain uses TRBV7-2 and TRBJ1-2; no clear D gene. CDR1 SGHTA and CDR2 FQGNSA come from the germline V gene. Trimming shortened V by 1 base and J by 6 bases, and 6 bases separated the two germline ends. The CDR3 totals 12 residues. CDR3 in amino acids: CASSLEWDGYTF. DNA of the CDR3: TGTGCCAGCAGCTTAGAATGGGATGGCTACACCTTC.

CDR3 bases: TGTGCCAGCACCCTAGTAGGCTTCTACGAGCAGTACTTC. Translating gives CASTLVGFYEQYF. The chain carries TRBV7-2 and TRBJ2-7, with D unresolved. The CDR3 extends over 13 amino acids. The germline V gene has CDR1 SGHTA and CDR2 FQGNSA. Trimming left V 7 bases short and J 3 bases short, with 13 bases between.

DNA of the CDR3: TGCAGCGGTGACAGGGGGGCCTACAATGAGCAGTTCTTC. It is translated as CSGDRGAYNEQFF. The chain is built from TRBV29-1 and TRBJ2-1, with 9 bases lining up with TRBD1. Per the germline V gene, CDR1 is SQVTM and CDR2 is ANQGSEA. This CDR3 has 13 residues. V was pared by 7 bases and J by 2 bases, with 3 bases of the junction left unmatched.

For this clonotype: Its ends do not fully match the called genes, so a read error is possible. V gene TRBV7-2 combines with J gene TRBJ2-1; D may correspond to TRBD1 or TRBD2 (6 bases each). This CDR3 is 14 amino acids long. CDR1 is SGHTA, CDR2 FQGNSA, per germline. The CDR3 is CAGRRDTSGNEQFF. CDR3 DNA: TGTGCCGGCAGGAGGGACACCTCGGGCAATGAGCAGTTCTTC.

The rearrangement uses TRBV30 and TRBJ2-1; 8 bases align to TRBD2. CDR3 length equals 14 residues. The V gene's germline CDR1 is GTSNPN and CDR2 SVGIG (reference sequence). Unmatched junction bases numbered 10, after V lost 5 bases and J lost 7 bases. This CDR3 reads CAWGRGGGMNEQFF. CDR3 nucleotide sequence: TGTGCCTGGGGGCGGGGCGGGGGGATGAATGAGCAGTTCTTC.

V and J are TRBV2 and TRBJ2-3, with TRBD1 identical over 9 bases. The CDR3 extends over 15 amino acids. CDR1 is SNHLY, CDR2 FYNNEI, per germline. J lost 7 bases, V lost 7 bases, and 12 bases had no gene match. Written as DNA, the CDR3 is TGTGCCAGCAACGACCGGGACAGGGCAGTGAATACGCAGTATTTT. It translates to CASNDRDRAVNTQYF. The complete variable domain, with remaining parts taken from reference TRBV2 and TRBJ2-3, reads EPEVTQTPSHQVTQMGQEVILRCVPISNHLYFYWYRQILGQKVEFLVSFYNNEISEKSEIFDDQFSVERPDGSNFTLKIRSTKLEDSAMYFCASNDRDRAVNTQYFGPGTRLTVL.

This clonotype has a single count. The rearrangement joins TRBV6-2 or TRBV6-3 to TRBJ1-2, with unresolved D. Germline CDR1 is MNHEY and CDR2 is SVGEGT. The V end was cut by 3 bases, the J end by 1 base, with 9 bases between. This CDR3 spans 14 amino acids. CDR3 DNA: TGTGCCAGCAGTTATAGGGCCGGTAACTATGGCTACACCTTC. Translating it yields CASSYRAGNYGYTF.